This TCR beta chain was captured in a study of blood T cell repertoires in COVID-19. The wider study: The origin of the acute and convalescent COVID-19 samples was the United States, Italy and Spain.

The V and J ends lost 5 bases and 3 bases, in that order; junction bases with no gene match: 5. Germline V gene sequence: CDR1 SGHTA, CDR2 FQGTGA. This CDR3 has 16 amino acids. Cohort placement rested on clinical history that participants reported themselves. This table comes from immunoSEQ multiplex PCR, and its TCRdb copy is limited to in-frame clones, with some not included. The sample contains about 160,000 clones, roughly 84% of which appear only once. This receptor was taken from a woman in her forties or fifties who had recovered from COVID-19. The material sequenced was PBMCs or T cells enriched from blood (not recorded which). V usage is TRBV7-3 and J usage is TRBJ1-6; TRBD1 agrees at 9 bases. CDR3 nucleotides: TGTGCCAGCAGCCTACAGGGGGCCGGCTATAATTCACCCCTCCACTTT. Amino acid sequence: CASSLQGAGYNSPLHF.